Listed here are 7 T cell receptor beta chains from one sample, sequenced in a study of T cells expressing NK-cell markers. TCRdb re-called the 5' RACE reads, yielding one record per CDR3 amino acid sequence without DNA. Its clone listing holds over 350,000 distinct CDR3 sequences. The material sequenced was blood T cells: a sorted CD56 or NKG2C T cell subset, CD4+ or CD8+ T cells, or bulk PBMC T cells (not recorded which). These receptors all stem from a woman in her 50s in good health.

CDR3 residues: CASSPDLWETQYF. The chain couples TRBV9 to TRBJ2-5. There are 13 residues in the CDR3. CDR1 SGDLS and CDR2 YYNGEE come from the germline V gene.

The J gene is TRBJ2-5, the V gene TRBV4-1; absent DNA, TCRdb's TRBD2 call cannot be checked. This CDR3 contains 16 residues. Germline V gives CDR1 MGHRA, CDR2 YSYEKL. CDR3: CATSPLAGGQVGTQYF.

The chain couples TRBV12-3 or TRBV12-4 to TRBJ2-1; as DNA is missing, the TRBD2 call by TCRdb cannot be tested. The CDR3 totals 16 residues. The CDR3 loop reads CASSLAGLAPYNEQFF.

The CDR3 is CASSQMTGTAFTDTQYF. The chain combines TRBV12-3 or TRBV12-4 with TRBJ2-3; checking the TCRdb D call of TRBD1 is not possible without DNA. The CDR3 runs to 17 residues.

V is TRBV10-3 and J is TRBJ2-1. Germline CDR1 and CDR2: ENHRY and SYGVKD. The CDR3 runs 14 residues. The CDR3 spells CAISELHQDNEQFF.

The rearrangement joins TRBV12-3 or TRBV12-4 to TRBJ2-3; TCRdb's D call, TRBD2, is unchecked because there is no DNA. This CDR3 is built from 16 residues. CDR3 residues: CASSWAGSPTADTQYF.

This chain uses TRBV5-1 with TRBJ1-4; the D call from TCRdb, TRBD1, cannot be confirmed without DNA. This CDR3 is 14 amino acids long. Looked up from germline, CDR1 is SGHRS and CDR2 is YFSETQ. The CDR3 loop reads CASSVDGQGKKLFF.